Listed below are T cell receptor beta chains from one sample, sequenced in a study of T cell repertoires in cytomegalovirus infection. For these TCRs, the target antigens are not known. Each CDR3 protein gets one entry after TCRdb re-called the reads with MiXCR. The sample shows hundreds of thousands of distinct CDR3 sequences, around 30% of them seen only once. The input for sequencing was cultured PBMCs, taken from culture after CMV antigen stimulation. The receptor source for this set is a human donor in good health (CMV status not recorded). Some clones in this sample may be carry-over from other donors' samples. Each CDR3 is given with its conserved first and last residue. The order of the fields is clone size, D gene, V gene, J gene, CDR3 DNA, CDR3 protein. A D gene is named only where the DNA matches it firmly. Only part of the rows carry a size: once, few, many, or a class if the clone is expanded.

few	NA	TRBV19	TRBJ1-5	TGTGCCAGTAGTATCAATTCGGCAGACCAGCCCCAGCATTTT	CASSINSADQPQHF
few	NA	TRBV6-6	TRBJ2-7	TGTGCCAGCAGTTTATCGAGGAGCTCCTACGAGCAGTACTTC	CASSLSRSSYEQYF
NA	TRBD1	TRBV7-3	TRBJ1-1	TGTGCCAGCAGCTTAATGGGTACCGGGACAGGGGGCACTGAAGCTTTCTTT	CASSLMGTGTGGTEAFF
NA	TRBD1	TRBV6-6	TRBJ2-1	TGTGCCAGCAATAACAGGGGCCCGTCGGGTGAGCAGTTCTTC	CASNNRGPSGEQFF
NA	TRBD2	TRBV29-1	TRBJ2-2	TGCAGCGTTGAAGGGGCTAGCGGGAGCCCCGGGGAGCTGTTTTTT	CSVEGASGSPGELFF
NA	TRBD1	TRBV3-1	TRBJ2-5	TGTGCCAGCAGTCTACAGGGGCGTCAAGAGACCCAGTACTTC	CASSLQGRQETQYF
NA	TRBD2	TRBV20-1	TRBJ2-7	TGCAGTGCTAGTGTAGGAGCGGGAGGGCGTATTTACGAGCAGTACTTC	CSASVGAGGRIYEQYF
NA	NA	TRBV9	TRBJ2-3	TGTGCCAGCAGCGTAGACAGAAAGGCGGATACGCAGTATTTT	CASSVDRKADTQYF
NA	NA	TRBV29-1	TRBJ1-4	TGCAGCGTTGTAATGGGTGAAAAACTGTTTTTT	CSVVMGEKLFF
NA	TRBD2	TRBV29-1	TRBJ2-3	TGCAGCGTTAGGCGGGAGAGCACAGATACGCAGTATTTT	CSVRRESTDTQYF
NA	TRBD2	TRBV9	TRBJ2-5	TGTGCCAGCAGCGTAGGAACTAGCGGGATGGAGACCCAGTACTTC	CASSVGTSGMETQYF
few	NA	TRBV7-2	TRBJ2-7	TGTGCCAGCAGCCCCCGCGCAGGGGCCTCCTACGAGCAGTACTTC	CASSPRAGASYEQYF
NA	TRBD1	TRBV29-1	TRBJ1-1	TGCAGCGTTGCGGGACAGAGGGGCACTGAAGCTTTCTTT	CSVAGQRGTEAFF
NA	NA	TRBV2	TRBJ1-5	TGTGCCAGCAGTGGACACCTACCTAATCAGCCCCAGCATTTT	CASSGHLPNQPQHF
many	NA	TRBV7-2	TRBJ2-7	TGTGCCAGCAGCTTAGCAGGGCAGGGGATCCACGAGCAGTACTTC	CASSLAGQGIHEQYF
NA	NA	TRBV19	TRBJ1-1	TGTGCCAGTAGTATAGAAACAGGGACGGGCAAAGCTTTCTTT	CASSIETGTGKAFF
few	NA	TRBV28	TRBJ1-3	TGTGCCAGCAGTCAGAGACCGGGAAACACCATATATTTT	CASSQRPGNTIYF
many	TRBD2	TRBV7-2	TRBJ2-3	TGTGCCAGCAGCTTGCGGGGAGGGACCACAGATACGCAGTATTTT	CASSLRGGTTDTQYF
NA	NA	TRBV28	TRBJ2-2	TGTGCCAGCAGTTTCAGCAGGACCAACACCGGGGAGCTGTTTTTT	CASSFSRTNTGELFF
NA	NA	TRBV6-6	TRBJ1-2	TGTGCCAGCACCCAGCGGGAGGGGTACACCTTC	CASTQREGYTF
few	TRBD2	TRBV5-1	TRBJ2-3	TGCGCCAGCAGCTTGGTATCGGGAGGGCCTTATACGCAGTATTTT	CASSLVSGGPYTQYF